Below, 16 T cell receptor beta chains from the same sample are listed, as sequenced in a study of cytomegalovirus exposure and HLA in healthy donors. Vbeta (60) and Jbeta (13) primers were used in the PCR. Data came from immunoSEQ multiplex PCR; TCRdb stores just in-frame clones and leaves some out. The sample yields about 68,000 clones, approximately 78% seen once. The material sequenced was PBMCs. The receptors were gathered from a human donor in good health.

J is TRBJ2-1 and V is TRBV10-1; TRBD2 agrees at 16 bases. The CDR3 runs 15 residues. Losses at the gene ends were 8 bases for V and 15 bases for J; bases not matched to a gene: 13. The germline V gene encodes CDR1 WNHNN and CDR2 SYGVQD (reference sequence). Here the CDR3 DNA reads TGCGCCAGCGGAGGGACTAGCGGGGGGGCCTTCCAGGTGTTCTTC. It translates to CASGGTSGGAFQVFF.

The chain links TRBV19 to TRBJ2-2; a possible D gene is TRBD1 (5 bases). The V and J ends lost 1 base and 4 bases respectively, with 7 bases between them. The CDR3 sequence is 14 residues long. Looked up from germline, CDR1 is LNHDA and CDR2 is SQIVND (reference sequence). CDR3 protein: CASSIGQSTGELFF. CDR3 bases: TGTGCCAGTAGTATAGGACAGAGCACCGGGGAGCTGTTTTTT.

The chain carries TRBV19 and TRBJ1-3, with unresolved D. Trimming stripped 4 bases from V and 0 bases from J, with 13 bases between. Germline V gene data show CDR1 as LNHDA and CDR2 as SQIVND (reference sequence). There are 16 residues in the CDR3. Here the CDR3 DNA reads TGTGCCAGTAGTACCCCCTCAATCGGCTCTGGAAACACCATATATTTT. This translates into CASSTPSIGSGNTIYF.

CDR3 bases: TGCGCCAGCAGCCTTGGGGAGGGTCGAAGCTATGGCTACACCTTC. Translated: CASSLGEGRSYGYTF. The chain has TRBV5-1 and TRBJ1-2; the D is unclear. CDR1 is SGHRS, CDR2 YFSETQ, per germline. This CDR3 has 15 amino acids. Deletions cut 4 bases from V and 4 bases from J, with 17 bases between.

This clone occurred once. V is TRBV5-1 and J is TRBJ1-1, with 9 bases matching TRBD1. From germline, CDR1 is SGHRS and CDR2 YFSETQ. J gave up 6 bases and V 3 bases, and 9 bases lay outside the gene matches. The CDR3 runs 15 residues. In DNA, the CDR3 is TGCGCCAGCAGCTCCCGGACAGGGGAGAGCCCTGAAGCTTTCTTT. The encoded protein is CASSSRTGESPEAFF.

This clone was counted between two and nine times. The chain is built from TRBV11-2 and TRBJ2-7; TRBD1 agrees at 8 bases. The CDR3 runs 15 residues. Germline CDR1 SGHAT, CDR2 FQNNGV. V was clipped by 0 bases and J by 5 bases; unmatched bases: 6. CDR3 in amino acids: CASSLEDRERNEQYF. CDR3 nucleotides: TGTGCCAGCAGCTTAGAGGACAGGGAGAGGAACGAGCAGTACTTC.

The gene calls are TRBV6-6 and TRBJ1-6, with 7 bases identical to TRBD1. With V trimmed by 5 bases and J by 6 bases, 4 bases remained unmatched. Germline V CDR1 and CDR2: MNHNY, SVGAGI (reference sequence). The CDR3 spans 14 residues. The CDR3 region is CASSLDRINSPLHF. The CDR3 DNA reads as TGTGCCAGCAGTCTGGACAGGATTAATTCACCCCTCCACTTT.

J is TRBJ1-4 and V is TRBV6-6, with TRBD1 identical over 7 bases. The CDR3 consists of 14 residues. The germline gives CDR1 MNHNY, CDR2 SVGAGI (reference sequence). Losses at the gene ends were 6 bases for V and 7 bases for J; bases not matched to a gene: 8. In DNA, the CDR3 is TGTGCCAGCAGAATACAGGGGAGAGGTGAAAAACTGTTTTTT. This sequence encodes CASRIQGRGEKLFF.

V usage is TRBV2 and J usage is TRBJ2-2, with D perhaps TRBD2 (6 bases). V was trimmed by 6 bases and J by 4 bases, leaving 15 bases between them. Germline V gives CDR1 SNHLY, CDR2 FYNNEI. The CDR3 has 15 amino acids. The CDR3 DNA follows: TGTGCCAGCAGCCGACTAGTCTCTAGCACCGGGGAGCTGTTTTTT. As protein: CASSRLVSSTGELFF.

The rearrangement joins TRBV15 to TRBJ2-5; 13 bases align to TRBD2. Looked up from germline, CDR1 is LNHNV and CDR2 is YYDKDF (reference sequence). This CDR3 is 15 amino acids long. V shed 5 bases, J shed 5 bases, and the junction held 5 bases outside the gene matches. The chain's CDR3 is CATSGTSGGAETQYF. The DNA of the CDR3 is TGTGCCACCAGCGGAACTAGCGGGGGGGCGGAGACCCAGTACTTC.

The rearrangement links TRBV7-3 to TRBJ2-3; 9 bases map to TRBD2. This CDR3 contains 16 residues. V dropped 3 bases and J dropped 1; count of bases not matched to a gene: 5. From germline, CDR1 is SGHTA and CDR2 FQGTGA. CDR3 nucleotides: TGTGCCAGCAGCTTGGGACTAGCAGCCGGCACAGATACGCAGTATTTT. This gives the protein CASSLGLAAGTDTQYF.

The V gene is TRBV5-4, the J gene TRBJ1-4; tentative D call: TRBD1 (5 bases). The germline gives CDR1 SGHNT, CDR2 YYREEE (reference sequence). Trimming removed 1 base from V and 6 bases from J, with 10 bases in between. CDR3 length: 14 amino acids. CDR3 nucleotide sequence: TGTGCCAGCAGCTTGAAAAGGGGTGATGAAAAACTGTTTTTT. It translates to CASSLKRGDEKLFF.

The chain combines TRBV27 with TRBJ1-2; TRBD1 agrees at 7 bases. CDR1 is MNHEY, CDR2 SMNVEV, per germline (reference sequence). The junction had 10 bases not matched to a gene; V was cut back by 5 bases and J by 7 bases. The CDR3 is 14 residues long. For the CDR3, the DNA is TGTGCCAGCAGTGAACAGGGGACTCCGACTGGCTACACCTTC. Its translation is CASSEQGTPTGYTF.

This clone was detected once. The chain carries TRBV7-2 and TRBJ1-5; no clear D gene. The CDR3 consists of 15 residues. Trimming left V 5 bases short and J 0 bases short, with 11 bases between. The germline V gene has CDR1 SGHTA and CDR2 FQGNSA. The CDR3 sequence: CASSPLFNSNQPQHF. The CDR3 DNA reads TGTGCCAGCAGCCCACTTTTCAATAGCAATCAGCCCCAGCATTTT.

The V and J genes are TRBV27 and TRBJ1-5, with 11 bases aligning to TRBD1. CDR3 length: 15 amino acids. V lost 8 bases to trimming and J lost 3 bases; unmatched junction nucleotides: 6. Germline-derived CDR1 and CDR2 are MNHEY and SMNVEV (reference sequence). This chain's CDR3 is CASGPDRGPNQPQHF. In DNA form, the CDR3 reads TGTGCCAGCGGACCGGACAGGGGGCCCAATCAGCCCCAGCATTTT.

The chain uses TRBV28 and TRBJ2-5; TRBD2 might be the D (5 bases). Trimming took off 2 bases at V and 5 bases at J, with 9 bases between the two ends. The CDR3 consists of 13 residues. CDR1 MDHEN and CDR2 SYDVKM come from the germline V gene. The CDR3 DNA sequence: TGTGCCAGCAGTTTAACCTGGGAGGAGACCCAGTACTTC. It specifies CASSLTWEETQYF.